What follows is one T cell receptor (beta chain) and its context. What it binds is not known. The sample comes from a study of Graves' ophthalmopathy and Graves' hyperthyroidism. Overall study findings and caveats: The authors also found most expanded thyroid clonotypes above 0.001 frequency in blood.

The CDR3 has 15 residues. The V gene end was trimmed by 5 bases and the J gene end by 5 bases; junction bases not matched to a gene: 10. RNA transcripts provided the template for amplifying TCR beta CDR3 regions. HTBI primers were employed in first-round RT-PCR, then a second-round multiplex PCR followed. Using its own MiXCR run on the multiplex PCR reads, TCRdb lists one record per CDR3 protein. The sample contains 900,000 to 1,200,000 distinct CDR3 sequences, 35% to 40% of which appear only once. Patients in the hyperthyroidism group, adults aged 18 to 65, were newly diagnosed, under 2 months' duration. Certain patients, namely those with other autoimmune diseases, uncontrolled infections, pregnancy or lactation, were excluded.

The specimen sequenced was peripheral blood or thyroid tissue (not recorded which). V gene TRBV12-3 or TRBV12-4 combines with J gene TRBJ2-7; 9 bases map to TRBD1. The clonotype comes from an adult man with Graves' hyperthyroidism. CDR3 residues: CASSPPGTGKHEQYF. CDR3 coding DNA: TGTGCCAGCAGTCCGCCCGGGACAGGGAAGCACGAGCAGTACTTC.